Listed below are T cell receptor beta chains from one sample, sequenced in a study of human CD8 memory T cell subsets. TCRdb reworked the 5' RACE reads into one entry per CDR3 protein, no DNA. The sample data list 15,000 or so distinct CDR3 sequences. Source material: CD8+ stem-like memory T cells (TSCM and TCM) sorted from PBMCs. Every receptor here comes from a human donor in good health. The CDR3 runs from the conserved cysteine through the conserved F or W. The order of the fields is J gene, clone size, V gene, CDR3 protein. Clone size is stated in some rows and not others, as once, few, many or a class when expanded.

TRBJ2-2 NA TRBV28 CASSLFPNTGELFF
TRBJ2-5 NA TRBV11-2 CASSSQGVQETQYF
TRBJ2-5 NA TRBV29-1 CSVEDGQGARETQYF
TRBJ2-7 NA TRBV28 CASRGQGANEQYF
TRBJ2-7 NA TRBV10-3 CAISDSAGADEQYF
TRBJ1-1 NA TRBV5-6 CASSLGGSAEAFF
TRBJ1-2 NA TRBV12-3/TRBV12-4 CASSPFMGGNYGYTF
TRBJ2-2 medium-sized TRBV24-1 CATSDFTGELFF
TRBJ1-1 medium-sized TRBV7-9 CASTPGSSGTEAFF
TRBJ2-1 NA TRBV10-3 CAISESQNSRDRGFRSRTGEQFF
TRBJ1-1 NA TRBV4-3 CASSQDRSGLNTEAFF